A selection of T cell receptor beta chains follows, all from one sample in a study of blood T cell repertoires in COVID-19. The data were produced by immunoSEQ multiplex PCR, yet TCRdb's version contains in-frame clones alone and is incomplete. The sample holds 40,000 or so clones, 86% seen once. Sequences were obtained from peripheral blood. These TCRs come from a man between 40 and 49 years old with active COVID-19. CDR3s include the opening cysteine and the closing phenylalanine or tryptophan. A D gene is named only where the DNA matches it firmly. Size is stated for part of the rows, as once, few or many counts, or as a class when the clone is expanded.

TRBV5-1	TRBJ2-5	-	-	TGCGCCAGCATTCAATGGCCGAATCAAGAGACCCAGTACTTC	CASIQWPNQETQYF
TRBV5-1	TRBJ1-1	-	-	TGCGCCAGCAGCTTGGGGAGGGCGAACACTGAAGCTTTCTTT	CASSLGRANTEAFF
TRBV7-9	TRBJ2-3	-	-	TGTGCCAGCAGCTTAGAGGCGGGGGCTACCTTTGACACAGATACGCAGTATTTT	CASSLEAGATFDTDTQYF
TRBV9	TRBJ2-7	-	-	TGTGCCAGCAGCTCACGGGACGGACTAACCTACGAGCAGTACTTC	CASSSRDGLTYEQYF
TRBV30	TRBJ2-7	TRBD2	-	TGTGCCTGGATGAGGGCGGGAGCCGACTACGAGCAGTACTTC	CAWMRAGADYEQYF
TRBV11-2	TRBJ2-7	-	once	TGTGCCAGCAGCTTCGGGGGAGCCTACGAGCAGTACTTC	CASSFGGAYEQYF
TRBV6-2/TRBV6-3	TRBJ2-5	TRBD1	-	TGTGCCAGCAGTTTGGACAGGGGGAGAGGTGAGACCCAGTACTTC	CASSLDRGRGETQYF
TRBV29-1	TRBJ2-1	-	medium-sized	TGCAGCGTTGAGAGTGGAGGGCCTAACTACAATGAGCAGTTCTTC	CSVESGGPNYNEQFF
TRBV7-8	TRBJ1-2	TRBD1	-	TGTGCCAGCAGCATGCGACAGGGTAATGGCTACACCTTC	CASSMRQGNGYTF
TRBV19	TRBJ2-1	-	-	TGTGCCACAAGGGGGCGGGATGTAGTCTACAATGAGCAGTTCTTC	CATRGRDVVYNEQFF
TRBV7-3	TRBJ1-1	-	-	TGTGCCAGCAGCTTGGGCGCGAACACTGAAGCTTTCTTT	CASSLGANTEAFF
TRBV6-6	TRBJ2-5	TRBD1	-	TGTGCCAGCAGTTCGGTGGGGACAGCACAAGAGACCCAGTACTTC	CASSSVGTAQETQYF
TRBV10-3	TRBJ1-4	-	-	TGTGCCATCAGTGAGTCCGGTGAAAAACTGTTTTTT	CAISESGEKLFF
TRBV10-1	TRBJ2-5	TRBD2	-	TGCGCCAGCCAACTAGCGGGTGAAGAGACCCAGTACTTC	CASQLAGEETQYF
TRBV11-2	TRBJ2-2	-	-	TGTGCCAGCAGCTTAGATCTTCAGGCGAACACCGGGGAGCTGTTTTTT	CASSLDLQANTGELFF
TRBV7-9	TRBJ2-4	-	-	TGTGCCAGCAGCTTAACAGAAAACATTCAGTACTTC	CASSLTENIQYF
TRBV30	TRBJ2-3	-	-	TGTGCCTGGGGGAGGGGGACAACTAGCACAGATACGCAGTATTTT	CAWGRGTTSTDTQYF
TRBV19	TRBJ2-3	-	-	TGTGCCAGTACCCCGGTGGGGCAGCTAGGCACAGATACGCAGTATTTT	CASTPVGQLGTDTQYF
TRBV24-1	TRBJ2-7	-	-	TGTGCCACCAGTGGAAACATCCTCTACGAGCAGTACTTC	CATSGNILYEQYF
TRBV4-1	TRBJ2-7	TRBD2	-	TGCGCCAGCAGCCCTCGGACTAGCGGACCCTACGAGCAGTACTTC	CASSPRTSGPYEQYF
TRBV5-1	TRBJ2-1	-	-	TGCGCCAGCAGCTTGGCGGATGAGCAGTTCTTC	CASSLADEQFF
TRBV5-3	TRBJ1-6	-	-	TGTGCCAGAAGCCTTGCAAATTTCGGACAAGATAATTCACCCCTCCACTTT	CARSLANFGQDNSPLHF
TRBV10-3	TRBJ2-1	-	-	TGTGCCATCAGTGAGTCGTGGGAGGCGGGCAATGAGCAGTTCTTC	CAISESWEAGNEQFF
TRBV20-1	TRBJ2-1	TRBD2	-	TGCAGTGCTAGTCGCGGGGGATCTTCCTACAATGAGCAGTTCTTC	CSASRGGSSYNEQFF
TRBV25-1	TRBJ2-6	-	-	TGTGCCAGCAGCCTTTCTGGGGCCAACGTCCTGACTTTC	CASSLSGANVLTF
TRBV19	TRBJ1-2	TRBD1	-	TGTGCCAGTAGTATGACGGGACAGAATATGTATGGCTACACCTTC	CASSMTGQNMYGYTF
TRBV27	TRBJ1-2	-	-	TGTGCCAGCAGTAAGTCGTCGACAGGTTCCTATGGCTACACCTTC	CASSKSSTGSYGYTF
TRBV3-1/TRBV3-2	TRBJ1-4	TRBD1	-	TGTGCCAGCAGCCCCAGACAGGGGAGCGAAAAACTGTTTTTT	CASSPRQGSEKLFF
TRBV12-3/TRBV12-4	TRBJ1-1	-	-	TGTGCCAGCAGTTCCTCAGGCACTGAAGCTTTCTTT	CASSSSGTEAFF
TRBV12-3/TRBV12-4	TRBJ2-7	-	-	TGTGCCAGCAGTTTCCCGCAGGGCTACGAGCAGTACTTC	CASSFPQGYEQYF
TRBV20-1	TRBJ1-1	-	-	TGCAGTGCCCCATCCAACACTGAAGCTTTCTTT	CSAPSNTEAFF
TRBV7-3	TRBJ2-7	-	-	TGTGCCAGCAGCTTGTCGCTCGGGGGACCCTACGAGCAGTACTTC	CASSLSLGGPYEQYF
TRBV5-1	TRBJ2-1	-	-	TGCGCCAGCAGCCTTGAGCGGAGATCCTACAATGAGCAGTTCTTC	CASSLERRSYNEQFF
TRBV15	TRBJ1-6	TRBD1	-	TGTGCCACCAGCAGAGAAGGGACAGGGCCTTATGAGACCCTCCACTTT	CATSREGTGPYETLHF
TRBV12-3/TRBV12-4	TRBJ1-2	TRBD1	once	TGTGCCAGCGACAGACAGGGGATCTATGGCTACACCTTC	CASDRQGIYGYTF
TRBV20-1	TRBJ2-7	TRBD2	-	TGCAGTGCTAGTCAAGGGCTAGCGGGGTTCTACGAGCAGTACTTC	CSASQGLAGFYEQYF
TRBV13	TRBJ2-7	-	-	TGTGCCAGCAGCTTGCGTGAAGGATTCACCACGGGGGAGCAGTACTTC	CASSLREGFTTGEQYF
TRBV5-1	TRBJ1-4	TRBD1	-	TGCGCCAGCAGAAGGGGGCCGGGAACTAATGAAAAACTGTTTTTT	CASRRGPGTNEKLFF
TRBV24-1	TRBJ2-3	TRBD1	-	TGTGCCACCAGTGCGACAGGGTATGATACGCAGTATTTT	CATSATGYDTQYF
TRBV15	TRBJ1-1	-	medium-sized	TGTGCCACCAGCAGAGGCGGTAACAGGGAGGGCACTGAAGCTTTCTTT	CATSRGGNREGTEAFF
TRBV7-3	TRBJ2-7	TRBD1	-	TGTGCCAGCAGCCAGGGACAGTCTGACGAGCAGTACTTC	CASSQGQSDEQYF
TRBV7-3	TRBJ2-5	-	-	TGTGCCAGCAGCTTAGGCGACTCCCTCCTGGAGACCCAGTACTTC	CASSLGDSLLETQYF
TRBV27	TRBJ2-1	-	-	TGTGCCAGCAGTCCCCCCAGCTCCTACAATGAGCAGTTCTTC	CASSPPSSYNEQFF
TRBV6-6	TRBJ1-3	-	-	TGTGCCAGCAGGTTTACAGGGTTCGGCTCTGGAAACACCATATATTTT	CASRFTGFGSGNTIYF
TRBV6-5	TRBJ1-2	TRBD1	once	TGTGCCAGCAGTAAATCAGGGGGCGCGGGCTACACCTTC	CASSKSGGAGYTF
TRBV27	TRBJ1-1	TRBD1	few	TGTGCCAGCAGTTTCCGGACAGGGGGATACACTGAAGCTTTCTTT	CASSFRTGGYTEAFF
TRBV11-3	TRBJ2-3	TRBD1	-	TGTGCCAGCAGCTTAAGAGGGGGCGCGTCCGATACGCAGTATTTT	CASSLRGGASDTQYF
TRBV7-3	TRBJ2-3	TRBD2	-	TGTGCCAGCAGCTTGGGACTAGCTCAGCCAGATACGCAGTATTTT	CASSLGLAQPDTQYF
TRBV4-1	TRBJ2-1	-	-	TGCGCCAGCAGCCAAGGGGGTCGGGGGTCCTACAATGAGCAGTTCTTC	CASSQGGRGSYNEQFF
TRBV12-3/TRBV12-4	TRBJ2-3	-	few	TGTGCCAGCAGTTACATGTACCCAGATACGCAGTATTTT	CASSYMYPDTQYF
TRBV18	TRBJ1-6	TRBD1	-	TGTGCCAGCTCACGCGGGACAGGGGCGAGCTCCTATAATTCACCCCTCCACTTT	CASSRGTGASSYNSPLHF
TRBV7-2	TRBJ2-5	TRBD2	-	TGTGCCAGCAGCTCTTCTAGCGGGAGCCAAGAGACCCAGTACTTC	CASSSSSGSQETQYF
TRBV5-8	TRBJ2-5	-	once	TGTGCCAGCAGCGGCTTCCAAGAGACCCAGTACTTC	CASSGFQETQYF
TRBV19	TRBJ2-1	TRBD2	-	TGTGCCAGTAGTATAGTTCAACTAGCGGGAACCTACAATGAGCAGTTCTTC	CASSIVQLAGTYNEQFF
TRBV7-6	TRBJ2-1	TRBD2	-	TGTGCCAGCAGCTTCGGGACTAGCGGAAATGAGCAGTTCTTC	CASSFGTSGNEQFF